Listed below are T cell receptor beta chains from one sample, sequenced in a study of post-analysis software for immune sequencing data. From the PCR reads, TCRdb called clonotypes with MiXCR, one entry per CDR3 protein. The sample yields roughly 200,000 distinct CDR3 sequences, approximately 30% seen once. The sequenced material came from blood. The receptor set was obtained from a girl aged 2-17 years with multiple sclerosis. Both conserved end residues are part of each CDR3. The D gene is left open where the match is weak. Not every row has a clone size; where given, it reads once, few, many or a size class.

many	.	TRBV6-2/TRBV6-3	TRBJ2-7	CASTTAGTQYEQYF	TGTGCCAGCACCACCGCCGGGACTCAATACGAGCAGTACTTC
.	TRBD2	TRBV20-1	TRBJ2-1	CSASRTSGGAYEQFF	TGCAGTGCTAGTCGGACTAGCGGGGGGGCTTATGAGCAGTTCTTC
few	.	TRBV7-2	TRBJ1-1	CASSQRSGNTEAFF	TGTGCCAGCAGCCAACGATCAGGGAACACTGAAGCTTTCTTT
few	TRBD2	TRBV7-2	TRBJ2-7	CASSSLAEYYEQYF	TGCGCCAGCAGCTCTCTAGCGGAATACTACGAGCAGTACTTC
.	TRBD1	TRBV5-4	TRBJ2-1	CASSLGGTGNNEQFF	TGTGCCAGCAGCTTGGGTGGGACAGGGAACAATGAGCAGTTCTTC
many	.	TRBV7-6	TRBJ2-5	CASSLTVKETQYF	TGTGCCAGCAGCTTAACAGTCAAAGAGACCCAGTACTTC
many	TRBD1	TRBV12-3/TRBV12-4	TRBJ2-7	CASSGTGVYEQYF	TGTGCCAGCAGTGGGACAGGGGTTTACGAGCAGTACTTC
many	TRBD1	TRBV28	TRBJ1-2	CASSPDRTNYGYTF	TGTGCCAGCAGTCCGGACAGGACGAACTATGGCTACACCTTC
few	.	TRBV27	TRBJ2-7	CASSLSPAQGPCEQYF	TGTGCCAGCAGTTTATCCCCCGCGCAGGGCCCCTGCGAGCAGTACTTC
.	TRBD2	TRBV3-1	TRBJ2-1	CASNRLAGGEQFF	TGTGCCAGCAACCGACTAGCGGGGGGTGAGCAGTTCTTC
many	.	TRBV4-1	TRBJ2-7	CASSQGIMGALSYEQYF	TGCGCCAGCAGCCAAGGGATCATGGGGGCCCTCTCCTACGAGCAGTACTTC
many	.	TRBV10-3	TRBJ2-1	CAISGSGEANEQFF	TGTGCCATCAGTGGGAGTGGTGAGGCCAATGAGCAGTTCTTC
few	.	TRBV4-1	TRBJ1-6	CASSQDNGWRVLDSPPHF	TGCGCCAGCAGCCAAGATAACGGCTGGCGGGTTTTGGATTCACCCCCCCACTTT
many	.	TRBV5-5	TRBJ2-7	CASSLVSASYEQYF	TGTGCCAGCAGCTTGGTATCCGCGAGCTACGAGCAGTACTTC
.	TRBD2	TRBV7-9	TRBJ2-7	CASSLGGASGESYEQYF	TGTGCCAGCAGCTTAGGCGGGGCTAGCGGGGAGTCCTACGAGCAGTACTTC
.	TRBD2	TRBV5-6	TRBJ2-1	CASSPGLAPYNEQFF	TGTGCCAGCAGCCCGGGACTAGCGCCTTACAATGAGCAGTTCTTC
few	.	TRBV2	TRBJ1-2	CASCPGSGGYTF	TGTGCCAGCTGTCCAGGGAGCGGTGGCTACACCTTC
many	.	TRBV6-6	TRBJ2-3	CASTYWGGSGDTQYF	TGTGCCAGCACCTATTGGGGGGGCTCAGGTGATACGCAGTATTTT
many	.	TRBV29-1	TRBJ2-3	CSVLRVESDTQYF	TGCAGCGTTCTCCGGGTGGAGTCAGATACGCAGTATTTT
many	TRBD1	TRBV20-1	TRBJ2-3	CSAERGPRTDTQYF	TGCAGTGCTGAAAGGGGGCCGCGCACAGATACGCAGTATTTT
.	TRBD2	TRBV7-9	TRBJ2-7	CASSPSRVTSGSEQYF	TGTGCCAGCAGCCCAAGCCGGGTGACTAGCGGCAGCGAGCAGTACTTC
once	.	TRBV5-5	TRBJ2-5	CASSHTTVQETQYF	TGTGCCAGCAGCCACACAACCGTTCAAGAGACCCAGTACTTC
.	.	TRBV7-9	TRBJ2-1	CASSLGADEQFF	TGTGCCAGCAGCTTAGGGGCTGATGAGCAGTTCTTC
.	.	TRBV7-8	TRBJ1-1	CASNFWLRERGTEAFF	TGTGCCAGCAACTTCTGGTTGAGGGAGAGGGGAACTGAAGCTTTCTTT
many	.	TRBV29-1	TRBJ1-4	CSVEDQGAGEKLFF	TGCAGCGTTGAAGATCAAGGGGCGGGTGAAAAACTGTTTTTT
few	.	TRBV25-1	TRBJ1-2	CASSDWGSGYTF	TGTGCCAGCAGTGATTGGGGGAGTGGCTACACCTTC
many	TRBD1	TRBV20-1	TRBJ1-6	CSASRDRSFYNSPLHF	TGCAGTGCTAGTAGGGACAGGAGTTTTTATAATTCACCCCTCCACTTT
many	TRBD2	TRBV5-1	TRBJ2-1	CTSSFLAGSYEQFF	TGCACCAGCAGCTTCCTAGCGGGGAGTTATGAGCAGTTCTTC
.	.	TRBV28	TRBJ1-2	CATDNKPRGYGYTF	TGTGCCACCGATAACAAACCCCGGGGCTATGGCTACACCTTC
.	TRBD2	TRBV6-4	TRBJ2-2	CASSGTSGTGELFF	TGTGCCAGCAGTGGTACTAGCGGCACCGGGGAGCTGTTTTTT
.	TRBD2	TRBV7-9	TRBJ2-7	CASSQSGTSGWSYEQYF	TGTGCCAGCAGCCAATCCGGGACTAGCGGTTGGTCCTACGAGCAGTACTTC
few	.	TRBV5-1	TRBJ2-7	CASSLVVAGEYEQYF	TGCGCCAGCAGCTTGGTAGTGGCAGGGGAATACGAGCAGTACTTC
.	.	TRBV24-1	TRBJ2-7	CATRGRGTYEQYF	TGTGCCACCCGCGGTAGGGGCACCTACGAGCAGTACTTC
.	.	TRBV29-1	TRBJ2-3	CSICPPTDTQYF	TGCAGCATATGCCCCCCCACAGATACGCAGTATTTT
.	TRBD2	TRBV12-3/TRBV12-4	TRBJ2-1	CASTPSAGVEHEQFF	TGTGCCTCGACCCCAAGCGCGGGAGTTGAGCATGAGCAGTTCTTC
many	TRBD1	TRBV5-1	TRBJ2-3	CASSAWTGLGDTQYF	TGCGCCAGCAGCGCCTGGACAGGGTTGGGAGATACGCAGTATTTT
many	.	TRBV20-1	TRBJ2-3	CSARDPWGPSTDTQYF	TGCAGTGCTAGAGATCCTTGGGGACCGTCCACAGATACGCAGTATTTT
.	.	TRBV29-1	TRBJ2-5	CSVPPWASRKTQYF	TGCAGCGTCCCGCCATGGGCCAGTAGAAAGACCCAGTACTTC
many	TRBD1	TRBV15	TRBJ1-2	CATSRDTTGGGYTF	TGTGCCACCAGCAGAGATACGACAGGGGGTGGCTACACCTTC
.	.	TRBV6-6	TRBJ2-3	CASSYLAADTQYF	TGTGCCAGCAGTTACCTAGCTGCAGATACGCAGTATTTT
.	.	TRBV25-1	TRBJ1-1	CASSDPGRGNTEAFF	TGTGCCAGCAGTGATCCCGGCAGGGGGAACACTGAAGCTTTCTTT
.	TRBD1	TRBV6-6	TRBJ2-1	CAGRQGADWGEQFF	TGTGCCGGCAGACAGGGGGCGGATTGGGGTGAGCAGTTCTTC
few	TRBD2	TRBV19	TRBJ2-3	CASRRLAGGTDTQYF	TGTGCCAGTAGGCGGCTAGCGGGGGGCACAGATACGCAGTATTTT
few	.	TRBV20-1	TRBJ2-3	CSARRLDSLGDTQYF	TGCAGTGCTAGACGGTTGGACAGCCTAGGGGATACGCAGTATTTT
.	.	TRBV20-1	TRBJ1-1	CSAKDREVVAEAFF	TGCAGTGCTAAGGACCGCGAGGTCGTCGCTGAAGCTTTCTTT
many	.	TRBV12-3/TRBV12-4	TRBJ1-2	CASSTDRYYGYTF	TGTGCCAGCAGTACCGACAGGTACTATGGCTACACCTTC
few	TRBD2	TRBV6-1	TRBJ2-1	CASRSPAGASYNEQFF	TGTGCCAGCAGATCCCCAGCGGGGGCATCCTACAATGAGCAGTTCTTC
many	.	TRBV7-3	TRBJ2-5	CASSYGPQETQYF	TGTGCCAGCAGCTACGGTCCCCAGGAGACCCAGTACTTC
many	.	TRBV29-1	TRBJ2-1	CSVVGLIWGNEQFF	TGCAGCGTTGTCGGACTGATTTGGGGCAATGAGCAGTTCTTC